The rows below give T cell receptor beta chains drawn from one sample of a study of cytomegalovirus exposure and HLA in healthy donors. Data came from immunoSEQ multiplex PCR; TCRdb stores just in-frame clones and leaves some out. Counted here are approximately 150,000 clones, roughly 65% occurring once; the ten biggest clones make up roughly 4.5%. Sequenced material: PBMCs. These receptors originate from a man aged 18 to 35 in good health and CMV-seropositive. The CDR3 runs from the conserved cysteine through the conserved F or W. D genes are given only for firm matches. Some rows have no size entry. The others give once, few or many, or a class for an expanded clone.

V,J,size,D,CDR3,DNA
TRBV19,TRBJ2-3,few,TRBD1,CASSTYFGQGITDTQYF,TGTGCCAGTAGTACCTACTTCGGACAGGGGATAACAGATACGCAGTATTTT
TRBV2,TRBJ1-5,NA,NA,CASHRTAQGQPQHF,TGTGCCAGCCACCGGACGGCCCAGGGGCAGCCCCAGCATTTT
TRBV6-5,TRBJ2-3,NA,TRBD2,CASSERGGTDTQYF,TGTGCCAGCAGTGAGCGGGGGGGCACAGATACGCAGTATTTT
TRBV19,TRBJ1-2,NA,NA,CASSIGAGAPYGYTF,TGTGCCAGTAGTATTGGGGCAGGGGCCCCCTATGGCTACACCTTC
TRBV6-1,TRBJ2-2,many,NA,CASSATANTGELFF,TGTGCCAGCAGTGCGACAGCGAACACCGGGGAGCTGTTTTTT
TRBV21-1,TRBJ1-2,NA,NA,CASSRYGYTF,TGTGCCAGCAGCCGGTATGGCTACACCTTC
TRBV7-8,TRBJ2-2,NA,NA,CASSFTNTGELFF,TGTGCCAGCAGCTTTACGAACACCGGGGAGCTGTTTTTT
TRBV2,TRBJ2-6,NA,NA,CASKGAGANVLTF,TGTGCCAGCAAAGGGGCTGGGGCCAACGTCCTGACTTTC
TRBV15,TRBJ2-1,NA,TRBD2,CATSRGLADNEQFF,TGTGCCACCAGCAGGGGACTAGCGGACAATGAGCAGTTCTTC
TRBV30,TRBJ2-3,NA,NA,CAWRRSRLTDTQYF,TGTGCCTGGAGAAGATCACGACTCACAGATACGCAGTATTTT
TRBV7-2,TRBJ2-4,NA,NA,CASSLGQAQEAKNIQYF,TGTGCCAGCAGCTTAGGACAGGCGCAAGAAGCCAAAAACATTCAGTACTTC
TRBV5-1,TRBJ1-1,NA,NA,CASRSGERNTEAFF,TGCGCCAGCAGATCAGGGGAAAGGAACACTGAAGCTTTCTTT
TRBV7-6,TRBJ1-5,NA,NA,CASSLGGVNQPQHF,TGTGCCAGCAGTCTAGGGGGGGTCAATCAGCCCCAGCATTTT
TRBV5-8,TRBJ1-1,NA,NA,CASSFGRNTEAFF,TGTGCCAGCAGCTTTGGGCGGAACACTGAAGCTTTCTTT
TRBV9,TRBJ1-2,NA,NA,CASSVAASYGYTF,TGTGCCAGCAGCGTAGCTGCCAGCTATGGCTACACCTTC
TRBV11-2,TRBJ2-5,NA,TRBD1,CASSPTGGRETQYF,TGTGCCAGCAGCCCCACAGGGGGGCGAGAGACCCAGTACTTC
TRBV30,TRBJ2-1,NA,NA,CAWLDLGRYNEQFF,TGTGCCTGGCTCGATTTGGGGAGGTACAATGAGCAGTTCTTC
TRBV2,TRBJ1-2,few,TRBD1,CASIQGAGYTF,TGTGCCAGCATACAGGGGGCTGGCTACACCTTC
TRBV5-1,TRBJ2-1,few,TRBD1,CASSAGTGGNEQFF,TGCGCCAGCAGCGCCGGGACAGGGGGCAATGAGCAGTTCTTC
TRBV5-6,TRBJ2-5,NA,TRBD2,CASSSVTSGRVGETQYF,TGTGCCAGCAGCTCCGTGACTAGCGGGAGGGTAGGGGAGACCCAGTACTTC
TRBV4-1,TRBJ1-1,NA,TRBD1,CASSHGQGRRDTEAFF,TGCGCCAGCAGCCATGGACAGGGCAGGCGGGACACTGAAGCTTTCTTT
TRBV6-1,TRBJ2-2,few,NA,CASSDREHGELFF,TGTGCCAGCAGTGACAGGGAACACGGGGAGCTGTTTTTT
TRBV29-1,TRBJ1-1,NA,NA,CSVDADTAGGAFF,TGCAGCGTTGACGCGGACACCGCAGGCGGAGCTTTCTTT
TRBV11-2,TRBJ1-6,few,NA,CASSASPAAAYNSPLHF,TGTGCCAGCAGCGCTTCCCCTGCGGCGGCCTATAATTCACCCCTCCACTTT
TRBV19,TRBJ1-5,once,TRBD1,CASSIVRQGEGNQPQHF,TGTGCCAGTAGTATAGTGAGGCAGGGGGAAGGCAATCAGCCCCAGCATTTT
TRBV5-1,TRBJ2-5,NA,TRBD2,CASSSSGGYNQETQYF,TGCGCCAGCAGCTCGTCCGGGGGGTATAACCAAGAGACCCAGTACTTC
TRBV5-6,TRBJ1-2,once,NA,CASSLLWTVDRNGYGYTF,TGTGCCAGCAGCTTGCTGTGGACAGTCGACAGAAACGGCTATGGCTACACCTTC
TRBV29-1,TRBJ2-5,once,TRBD1,CSVGTVNGETQYF,TGCAGCGTCGGGACAGTCAACGGGGAGACCCAGTACTTC
TRBV7-2,TRBJ1-2,NA,TRBD1,CASSSRQGAVSRYTF,TGTGCCAGCAGCTCGCGACAGGGGGCTGTGAGCCGGTACACCTTC
TRBV5-4,TRBJ1-2,few,TRBD1,CASTRTGVYGYTF,TGTGCCAGCACCCGGACAGGGGTTTATGGCTACACCTTC
TRBV6-6,TRBJ1-5,NA,NA,CASGTTGNQPQHF,TGTGCCAGTGGGACAACAGGGAATCAGCCCCAGCATTTT
TRBV27,TRBJ2-2,NA,NA,CASSSGGAGELFF,TGTGCCAGCAGTTCCGGAGGAGCCGGGGAGCTGTTTTTT
TRBV30,TRBJ1-1,few,NA,CAWSYGRMGAFF,TGTGCCTGGAGTTACGGGAGAATGGGGGCTTTCTTT
TRBV6-5,TRBJ1-5,NA,NA,CASSNQNNQPQHF,TGTGCCAGCAGTAATCAAAACAATCAGCCCCAGCATTTT
TRBV27,TRBJ1-3,once,NA,CASRSRGNQGNTIYF,TGTGCCAGCAGAAGTAGGGGCAATCAGGGAAACACCATATATTTT
TRBV18,TRBJ1-1,NA,NA,CASSPWGQNTEAFF,TGTGCCAGCTCACCATGGGGGCAGAACACTGAAGCTTTCTTT
TRBV2,TRBJ1-3,NA,NA,CASSPRVRNTIYF,TGTGCCAGCAGCCCCAGGGTCAGGAACACCATATATTTT
TRBV7-9,TRBJ1-1,once,NA,CASSFPSSRDVMNTEAFF,TGTGCCAGCAGCTTCCCCTCTAGCCGAGATGTCATGAACACTGAAGCTTTCTTT
TRBV2,TRBJ1-4,NA,NA,CASNLETGVEKLFF,TGTGCCAGCAACCTAGAGACCGGCGTGGAAAAACTGTTTTTT
TRBV28,TRBJ2-3,few,TRBD2,CASSPGTSMRYF,TGTGCCAGCAGTCCCGGGACTAGCATGAGGTATTTT
TRBV29-1,TRBJ1-1,few,NA,CSVDRGNLNTEAFF,TGCAGCGTTGACAGGGGCAACTTGAACACTGAAGCTTTCTTT
TRBV6-5,TRBJ1-2,few,NA,CASSPGTFYGYTF,TGTGCCAGCAGTCCCGGGACATTCTATGGCTACACCTTC
TRBV15,TRBJ2-3,NA,TRBD1,CATSRDVQGADTQYF,TGTGCCACCAGCAGAGATGTCCAGGGGGCAGATACGCAGTATTTT
TRBV5-5,TRBJ2-5,NA,NA,CASSLAYQETQYF,TGTGCCAGCAGCTTGGCCTACCAAGAGACCCAGTACTTC
TRBV6-5,TRBJ1-1,NA,TRBD1,CASSRGQPGTEAFF,TGTGCCAGCAGCAGGGGGCAACCGGGCACTGAAGCTTTCTTT
TRBV6-1,TRBJ1-2,few,TRBD1,CASSQDREDYGYTF,TGTGCCAGCAGTCAGGACAGGGAGGACTATGGCTACACCTTC
TRBV6-4,TRBJ2-2,NA,TRBD1,CASSEDRGNTGELFF,TGTGCCAGCAGTGAGGACAGGGGGAACACCGGGGAGCTGTTTTTT
TRBV11-2,TRBJ2-5,NA,NA,CASSFVEGGQETQYF,TGTGCCAGCAGCTTCGTAGAAGGGGGCCAAGAGACCCAGTACTTC
TRBV5-1,TRBJ2-1,NA,TRBD1,CASSLGDRDNNEQFF,TGCGCCAGCAGCTTAGGGGACAGAGATAACAATGAGCAGTTCTTC
TRBV13,TRBJ1-1,NA,TRBD1,CATQGRDRTKAFF,TGTGCCACCCAGGGGCGGGACAGAACAAAAGCTTTCTTT
TRBV15,TRBJ1-2,NA,TRBD1,CATSRSPGTGRGYTF,TGTGCCACCAGCAGGTCCCCCGGGACAGGACGTGGCTACACCTTC
TRBV30,TRBJ1-4,NA,NA,CAWSTGLTNEKLFF,TGTGCCTGGAGTACAGGGCTAACTAATGAAAAACTGTTTTTT
TRBV19,TRBJ1-5,NA,NA,CASSMGQVNQPQHF,TGTGCCAGTAGTATGGGTCAGGTCAATCAGCCCCAGCATTTT
TRBV19,TRBJ1-3,NA,TRBD1,CASGTGRNDGNTIYF,TGTGCCAGTGGGACAGGGAGGAACGATGGAAACACCATATATTTT